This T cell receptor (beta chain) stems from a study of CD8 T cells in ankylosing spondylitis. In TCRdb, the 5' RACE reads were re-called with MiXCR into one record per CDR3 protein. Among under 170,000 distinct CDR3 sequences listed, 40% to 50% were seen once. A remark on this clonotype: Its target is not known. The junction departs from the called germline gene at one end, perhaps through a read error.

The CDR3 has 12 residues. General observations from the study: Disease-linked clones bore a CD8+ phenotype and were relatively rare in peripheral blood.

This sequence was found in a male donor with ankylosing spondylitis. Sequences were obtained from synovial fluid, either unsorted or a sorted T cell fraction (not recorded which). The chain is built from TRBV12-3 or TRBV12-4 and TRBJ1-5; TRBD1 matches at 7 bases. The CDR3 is CASGRPTGDLNF. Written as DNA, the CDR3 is TGTGCCAGCGGGCGACCAACAGGGGACCTGAATTTT.